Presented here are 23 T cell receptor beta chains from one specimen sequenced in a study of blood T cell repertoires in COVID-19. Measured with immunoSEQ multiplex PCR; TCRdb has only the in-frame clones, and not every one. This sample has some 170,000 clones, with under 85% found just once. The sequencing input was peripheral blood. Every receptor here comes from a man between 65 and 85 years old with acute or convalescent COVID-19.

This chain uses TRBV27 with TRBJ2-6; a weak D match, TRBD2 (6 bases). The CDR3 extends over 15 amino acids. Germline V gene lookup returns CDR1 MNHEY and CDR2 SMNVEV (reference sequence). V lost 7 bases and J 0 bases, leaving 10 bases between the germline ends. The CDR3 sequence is CASKGAGSGANVLTF. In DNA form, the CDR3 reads TGTGCCAGCAAGGGAGCGGGCTCTGGGGCCAACGTCCTGACTTTC.

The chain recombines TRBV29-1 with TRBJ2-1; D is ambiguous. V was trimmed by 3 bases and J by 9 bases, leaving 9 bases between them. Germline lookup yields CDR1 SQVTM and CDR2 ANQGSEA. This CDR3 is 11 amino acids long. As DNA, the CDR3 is TGCAGCGTTGACGAATGGAGTGAGCAGTTCTTC. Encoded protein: CSVDEWSEQFF.

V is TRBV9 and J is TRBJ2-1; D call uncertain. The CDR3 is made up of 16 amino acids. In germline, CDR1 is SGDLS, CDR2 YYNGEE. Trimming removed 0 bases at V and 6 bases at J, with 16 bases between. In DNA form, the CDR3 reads TGTGCCAGCAGCGTAGAAGCTTCCTGGTTTGGCAATGAGCAGTTCTTC. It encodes CASSVEASWFGNEQFF.

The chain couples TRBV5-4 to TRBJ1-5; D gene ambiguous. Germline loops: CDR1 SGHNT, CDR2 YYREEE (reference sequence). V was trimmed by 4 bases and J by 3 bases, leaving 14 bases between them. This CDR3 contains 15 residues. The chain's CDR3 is CASSLRPGLNQPQHF. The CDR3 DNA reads TGTGCCAGCAGCCTTAGGCCAGGCCTCAATCAGCCCCAGCATTTT.

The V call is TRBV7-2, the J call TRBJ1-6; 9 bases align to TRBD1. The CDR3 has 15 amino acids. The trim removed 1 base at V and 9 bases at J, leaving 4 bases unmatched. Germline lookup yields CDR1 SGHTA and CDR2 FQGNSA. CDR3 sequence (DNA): TGTGCCAGCAGCTTAGTTTTGACAGGGGGTTCACCCCTCCACTTT. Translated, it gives CASSLVLTGGSPLHF.

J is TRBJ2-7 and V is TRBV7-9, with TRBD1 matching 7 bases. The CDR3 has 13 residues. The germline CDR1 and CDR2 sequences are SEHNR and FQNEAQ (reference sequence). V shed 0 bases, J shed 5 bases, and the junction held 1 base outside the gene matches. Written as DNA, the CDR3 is TGTGCCAGCAGCTTAGCACAGGGGCACGAGCAGTACTTC. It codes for CASSLAQGHEQYF.

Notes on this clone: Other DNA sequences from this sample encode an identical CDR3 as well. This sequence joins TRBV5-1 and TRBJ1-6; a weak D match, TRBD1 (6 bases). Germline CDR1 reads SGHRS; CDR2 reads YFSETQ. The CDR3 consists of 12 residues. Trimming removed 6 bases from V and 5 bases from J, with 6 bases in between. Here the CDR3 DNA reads TGCGCCAGCAACAGGGATAATTCACCCCTCCACTTT. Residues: CASNRDNSPLHF.

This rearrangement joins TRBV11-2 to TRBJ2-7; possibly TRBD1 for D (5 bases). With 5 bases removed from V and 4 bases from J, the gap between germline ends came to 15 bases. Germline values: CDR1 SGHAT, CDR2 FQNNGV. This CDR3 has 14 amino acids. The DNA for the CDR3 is TGTGCCAGCAGCCGCCAGCAGGGTGAATACGAGCAGTACTTC. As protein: CASSRQQGEYEQYF.

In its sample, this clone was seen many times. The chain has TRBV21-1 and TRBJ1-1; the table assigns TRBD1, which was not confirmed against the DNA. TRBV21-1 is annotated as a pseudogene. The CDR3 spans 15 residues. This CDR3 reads CASSTRQGCWTEAFF. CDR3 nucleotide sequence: TGTGCCAGCAGCACGCGACAGGGTTGTTGGACTGAAGCTTTCTTT.

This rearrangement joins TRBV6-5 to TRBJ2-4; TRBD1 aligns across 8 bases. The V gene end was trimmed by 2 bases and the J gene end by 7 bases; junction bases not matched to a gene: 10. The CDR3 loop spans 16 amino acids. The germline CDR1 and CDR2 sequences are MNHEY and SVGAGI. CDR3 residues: CASSYNTGQGMNIQYF. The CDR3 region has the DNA TGTGCCAGCAGTTACAATACTGGACAGGGTATGAACATTCAGTACTTC.

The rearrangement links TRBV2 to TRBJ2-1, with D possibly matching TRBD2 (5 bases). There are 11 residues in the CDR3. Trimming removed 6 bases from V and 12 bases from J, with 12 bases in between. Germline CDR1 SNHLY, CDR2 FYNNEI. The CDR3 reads CASSTLDRQFF. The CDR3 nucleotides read TGTGCCAGCAGCACACTAGATCGGCAGTTCTTC.

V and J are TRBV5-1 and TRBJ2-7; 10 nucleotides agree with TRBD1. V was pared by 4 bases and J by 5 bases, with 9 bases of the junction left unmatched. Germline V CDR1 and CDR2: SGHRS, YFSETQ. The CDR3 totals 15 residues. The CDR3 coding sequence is TGCGCCAGCAGCCTGCCGGGACAGGGGTTTGACGAGCAGTACTTC. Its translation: CASSLPGQGFDEQYF.

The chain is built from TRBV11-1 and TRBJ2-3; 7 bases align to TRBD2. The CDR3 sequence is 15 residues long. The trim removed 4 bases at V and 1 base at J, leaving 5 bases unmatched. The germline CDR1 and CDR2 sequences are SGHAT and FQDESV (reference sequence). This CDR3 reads CASSSKRGGTDTQYF. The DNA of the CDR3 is TGTGCCAGCAGCTCAAAGCGGGGTGGCACAGATACGCAGTATTTT.

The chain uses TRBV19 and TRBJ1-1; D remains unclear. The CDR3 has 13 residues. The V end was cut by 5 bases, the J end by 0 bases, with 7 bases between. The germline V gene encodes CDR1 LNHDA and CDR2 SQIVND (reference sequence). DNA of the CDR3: TGTGCCAGTAGTCCAACAGTGAACACTGAAGCTTTCTTT. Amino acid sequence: CASSPTVNTEAFF.

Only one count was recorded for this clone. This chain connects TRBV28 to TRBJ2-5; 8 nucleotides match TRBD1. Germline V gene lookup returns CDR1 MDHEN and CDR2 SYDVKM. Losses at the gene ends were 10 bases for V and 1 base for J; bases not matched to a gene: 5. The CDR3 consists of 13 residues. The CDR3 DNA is TGTGCCACCAGGGGGCCAGCCCAAGAGACCCAGTACTTC. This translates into CATRGPAQETQYF. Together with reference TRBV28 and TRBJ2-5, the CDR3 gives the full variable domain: DVKVTQSSRYLVKRTGEKVFLECVQDMDHENMFWYRQDPGLGLRLIYFSYDVKMKEKGDIPEGYSVSREKKERFSLILESASTNQTSMYLCATRGPAQETQYFGPGTRLLVL.

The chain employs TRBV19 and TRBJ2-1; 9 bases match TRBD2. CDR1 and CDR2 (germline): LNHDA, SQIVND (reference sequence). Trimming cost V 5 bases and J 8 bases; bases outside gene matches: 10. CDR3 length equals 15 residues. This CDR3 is CASSPRGGAIDEQFF. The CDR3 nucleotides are TGTGCCAGTAGTCCCCGCGGGGGGGCCATCGATGAGCAGTTCTTC.

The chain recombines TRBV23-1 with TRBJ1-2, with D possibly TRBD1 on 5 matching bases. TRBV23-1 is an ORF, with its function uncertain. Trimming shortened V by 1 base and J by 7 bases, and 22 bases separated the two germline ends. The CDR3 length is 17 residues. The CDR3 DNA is TGCGCCAGCAGTCAATGGGACTACGGGGTTAGAGTGGGTGGCTACACCTTC. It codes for CASSQWDYGVRVGGYTF.

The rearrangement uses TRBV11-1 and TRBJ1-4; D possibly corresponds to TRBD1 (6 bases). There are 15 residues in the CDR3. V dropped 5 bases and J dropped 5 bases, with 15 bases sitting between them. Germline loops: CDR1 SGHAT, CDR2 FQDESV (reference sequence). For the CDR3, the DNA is TGTGCCAGCAGCCGAAACAGGGACGGAAATGAAAAACTGTTTTTT. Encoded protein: CASSRNRDGNEKLFF.

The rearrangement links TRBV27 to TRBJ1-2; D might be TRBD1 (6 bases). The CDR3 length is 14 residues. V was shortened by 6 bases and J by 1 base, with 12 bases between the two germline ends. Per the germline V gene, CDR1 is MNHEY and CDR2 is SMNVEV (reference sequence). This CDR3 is CASRGTPINYGYTF. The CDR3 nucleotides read TGTGCCAGCAGAGGGACACCCATTAACTATGGCTACACCTTC.

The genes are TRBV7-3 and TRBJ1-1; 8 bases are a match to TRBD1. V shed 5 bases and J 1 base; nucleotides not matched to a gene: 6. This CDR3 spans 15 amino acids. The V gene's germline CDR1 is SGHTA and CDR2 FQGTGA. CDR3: CASSPDRVQNTEAFF. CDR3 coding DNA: TGTGCCAGCAGCCCGGACAGGGTTCAGAACACTGAAGCTTTCTTT.

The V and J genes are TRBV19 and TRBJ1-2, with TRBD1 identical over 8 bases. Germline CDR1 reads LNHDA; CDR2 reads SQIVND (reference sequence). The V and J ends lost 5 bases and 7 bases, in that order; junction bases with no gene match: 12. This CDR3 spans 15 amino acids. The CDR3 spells CASSPRTGGQGGYTF. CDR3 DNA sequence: TGTGCCAGTAGTCCACGAACAGGGGGGCAGGGTGGCTACACCTTC.

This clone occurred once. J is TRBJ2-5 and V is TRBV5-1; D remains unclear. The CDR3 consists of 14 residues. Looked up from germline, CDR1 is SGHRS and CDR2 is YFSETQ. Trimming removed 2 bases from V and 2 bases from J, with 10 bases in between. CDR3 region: CASSFVTVQETQYF. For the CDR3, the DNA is TGCGCCAGCAGCTTTGTTACGGTACAAGAGACCCAGTACTTC.

CDR3 amino acids: CASSFSISGSYEQYF. CDR3 bases: TGTGCCAGCAGTTTTTCGATTAGCGGCTCCTACGAGCAGTACTTC. The rearrangement joins TRBV28 to TRBJ2-7, with a tentative D call TRBD2 (6 bases). The CDR3 totals 15 residues. CDR1 MDHEN and CDR2 SYDVKM come from the germline V gene. Trimming removed 3 bases at V and 0 bases at J, with 12 bases between.